These T cell receptor beta chains were read from a single sample in a study of T cell responses to AZD1222 COVID-19 vaccine. Method: immunoSEQ multiplex PCR; TCRdb's copy keeps in-frame clones and lacks some. The profile shows some 80,000 clones, 90% of them singletons. The input for sequencing was peripheral blood, taken 28 days after the second AZD1222 dose. These receptors came from an adult who received the AZD1222 COVID-19 vaccine. CDR3s include the opening cysteine and the closing phenylalanine or tryptophan. Each record gives: J gene, D gene, V gene, clone size, CDR3 protein, CDR3 DNA. The D gene is left open where the match is weak. A clone size is listed for some rows: how often the clone was seen (once, few, many), or a class if it is expanded.

j_call: TRBJ2-3
d_call: TRBD2
v_call: TRBV5-4
clone_size: .
cdr3_aa: CASSSTRGGSSDTQYF
cdr3_nt: TGTGCCAGCAGCAGCACGCGGGGGGGATCTTCAGATACGCAGTATTTT

j_call: TRBJ2-7
d_call: TRBD2
v_call: TRBV3-1/TRBV3-2
clone_size: .
cdr3_aa: CASSLTSGGQYF
cdr3_nt: TGTGCCAGCAGCCTGACTAGCGGAGGGCAGTACTTC

j_call: TRBJ2-6
d_call: TRBD1
v_call: TRBV18
clone_size: .
cdr3_aa: CASSPRTGPTGANVLTF
cdr3_nt: TGTGCCAGCTCACCTCGGACAGGGCCTACTGGGGCCAACGTCCTGACTTTC

j_call: TRBJ1-2
d_call: .
v_call: TRBV5-1
clone_size: .
cdr3_aa: CASSLVREAGGYTF
cdr3_nt: TGCGCCAGCAGCTTGGTTAGGGAGGCTGGTGGCTACACCTTC

j_call: TRBJ1-1
d_call: .
v_call: TRBV11-3
clone_size: .
cdr3_aa: CASSRIQTDTEAFF
cdr3_nt: TGTGCCAGCAGCCGGATACAGACCGACACTGAAGCTTTCTTT

j_call: TRBJ2-5
d_call: .
v_call: TRBV27
clone_size: .
cdr3_aa: CASSFGPLETQYF
cdr3_nt: TGTGCCAGCAGTTTCGGGCCGCTAGAGACCCAGTACTTC

j_call: TRBJ2-1
d_call: .
v_call: TRBV9
clone_size: .
cdr3_aa: CASSAHRREQQFF
cdr3_nt: TGTGCCAGCAGCGCTCATAGGCGGGAACAGCAGTTCTTC

j_call: TRBJ1-1
d_call: TRBD1
v_call: TRBV11-3
clone_size: .
cdr3_aa: CASSLDGGQQAFF
cdr3_nt: TGTGCCAGCAGCTTAGATGGGGGACAGCAAGCTTTCTTT

j_call: TRBJ1-4
d_call: .
v_call: TRBV15
clone_size: .
cdr3_aa: CATSRDLQEKLFF
cdr3_nt: TGTGCCACCAGCAGAGACTTACAAGAAAAACTGTTTTTT

j_call: TRBJ2-1
d_call: TRBD2
v_call: TRBV18
clone_size: .
cdr3_aa: CASHLLPGTSLNEQFF
cdr3_nt: TGTGCCAGCCACCTCCTGCCTGGGACTAGTCTGAATGAGCAGTTCTTC

j_call: TRBJ1-2
d_call: .
v_call: TRBV6-6
clone_size: .
cdr3_aa: CASTPRPNYGYTF
cdr3_nt: TGTGCCAGCACCCCGCGGCCTAACTATGGCTACACCTTC

j_call: TRBJ1-2
d_call: .
v_call: TRBV12-3/TRBV12-4
clone_size: .
cdr3_aa: CASSAGALRGYTF
cdr3_nt: TGTGCCAGCAGTGCCGGTGCCTTACGAGGCTACACCTTC

j_call: TRBJ1-2
d_call: TRBD1
v_call: TRBV30
clone_size: .
cdr3_aa: CAWSVSGQGVGYTF
cdr3_nt: TGTGCCTGGAGTGTAAGCGGACAGGGAGTAGGCTACACCTTC

j_call: TRBJ2-7
d_call: TRBD2
v_call: TRBV11-1
clone_size: once
cdr3_aa: CASSPGLAGISYEQYF
cdr3_nt: TGTGCCAGCAGCCCCGGACTAGCGGGAATATCCTACGAGCAGTACTTC

j_call: TRBJ2-5
d_call: .
v_call: TRBV18
clone_size: .
cdr3_aa: CASSTVTGPQETQYF
cdr3_nt: TGTGCCAGCTCAACCGTAACAGGGCCCCAAGAGACCCAGTACTTC

j_call: TRBJ1-3
d_call: .
v_call: TRBV19
clone_size: .
cdr3_aa: CASSNSGSSGNTIYF
cdr3_nt: TGTGCCAGTAGTAATTCGGGGAGCTCTGGAAACACCATATATTTT

j_call: TRBJ2-7
d_call: .
v_call: TRBV5-1
clone_size: .
cdr3_aa: CASSQTGDLYEQYF
cdr3_nt: TGCGCCAGCAGCCAGACAGGAGATCTATACGAGCAGTACTTC

j_call: TRBJ2-7
d_call: .
v_call: TRBV28
clone_size: few
cdr3_aa: CASSFVSGFRTPTGPSYEQYF
cdr3_nt: TGTGCCAGCAGTTTTGTGTCTGGTTTCCGTACGCCGACAGGACCCTCCTACGAGCAGTACTTC

j_call: TRBJ2-7
d_call: TRBD1
v_call: TRBV7-9
clone_size: .
cdr3_aa: CASSPGQGVREQYF
cdr3_nt: TGTGCCAGCAGCCCGGGACAGGGGGTCCGCGAGCAGTACTTC

j_call: TRBJ1-2
d_call: TRBD1
v_call: TRBV2
clone_size: few
cdr3_aa: CASSEDRVDGYTF
cdr3_nt: TGTGCCAGCAGCGAGGACAGGGTAGATGGCTACACCTTC

j_call: TRBJ1-5
d_call: .
v_call: TRBV7-8
clone_size: once
cdr3_aa: CASSLTSQPQHF
cdr3_nt: TGTGCCAGCAGCCTTACGTCCCAGCCCCAGCATTTT

j_call: TRBJ1-4
d_call: .
v_call: TRBV5-4
clone_size: .
cdr3_aa: CASSFSGTHEKLFF
cdr3_nt: TGTGCCAGCAGCTTCAGTGGGACACATGAAAAACTGTTTTTT

j_call: TRBJ1-2
d_call: .
v_call: TRBV2
clone_size: few
cdr3_aa: CASSQEDYGYTF
cdr3_nt: TGTGCCAGCAGTCAAGAGGACTATGGCTACACCTTC

j_call: TRBJ1-6
d_call: .
v_call: TRBV30
clone_size: .
cdr3_aa: CAWSVGNSPLHF
cdr3_nt: TGTGCCTGGAGTGTGGGGAATTCACCCCTCCACTTT

j_call: TRBJ2-3
d_call: .
v_call: TRBV9
clone_size: once
cdr3_aa: CASSPLVAADTQYF
cdr3_nt: TGTGCCAGCAGCCCCCTAGTTGCGGCAGATACGCAGTATTTT

j_call: TRBJ1-1
d_call: TRBD1
v_call: TRBV19
clone_size: .
cdr3_aa: CASRAGGDTEAFF
cdr3_nt: TGTGCCAGTCGGGCAGGGGGAGACACTGAAGCTTTCTTT

j_call: TRBJ2-2
d_call: TRBD2
v_call: TRBV4-2
clone_size: few
cdr3_aa: CASSQESSGYTGELFF
cdr3_nt: TGTGCCAGCAGCCAAGAGTCTAGCGGGTATACAGGGGAGCTGTTTTTT

j_call: TRBJ1-5
d_call: .
v_call: TRBV6-5
clone_size: .
cdr3_aa: CASSGDLGNQPQHF
cdr3_nt: TGTGCCAGCAGCGGGGACCTCGGCAATCAGCCCCAGCATTTT

j_call: TRBJ1-6
d_call: .
v_call: TRBV19
clone_size: .
cdr3_aa: CASSIDLGGAYNSPLHF
cdr3_nt: TGTGCCAGTAGTATAGATCTTGGCGGAGCCTATAATTCACCCCTCCACTTT

j_call: TRBJ1-1
d_call: .
v_call: TRBV18
clone_size: .
cdr3_aa: CASSRGLNTEAFF
cdr3_nt: TGTGCCAGCTCACGGGGGTTGAACACTGAAGCTTTCTTT

j_call: TRBJ2-1
d_call: TRBD2
v_call: TRBV5-1
clone_size: once
cdr3_aa: CASSLSGVAYNEQFF
cdr3_nt: TGCGCCAGCAGCTTAAGCGGGGTGGCCTACAATGAGCAGTTCTTC

j_call: TRBJ2-7
d_call: TRBD1
v_call: TRBV7-9
clone_size: .
cdr3_aa: CASRRQGAGEQYF
cdr3_nt: TGTGCCAGCAGGAGACAGGGGGCCGGCGAGCAGTACTTC

j_call: TRBJ2-7
d_call: .
v_call: TRBV7-2
clone_size: .
cdr3_aa: CASSQTPTGYYEQYF
cdr3_nt: TGTGCCAGCAGCCAAACCCCTACAGGGTACTACGAGCAGTACTTC

j_call: TRBJ1-6
d_call: TRBD1
v_call: TRBV30
clone_size: once
cdr3_aa: CAWSASQPFTVFQGGNSPLHF
cdr3_nt: TGTGCCTGGAGTGCTTCTCAACCATTTACAGTTTTTCAGGGGGGCAATTCACCCCTCCACTTT

j_call: TRBJ1-2
d_call: .
v_call: TRBV11-2
clone_size: once
cdr3_aa: CASSPEGYGYTF
cdr3_nt: TGTGCCAGCAGCCCGGAAGGCTATGGCTACACCTTC

j_call: TRBJ1-2
d_call: .
v_call: TRBV5-4
clone_size: .
cdr3_aa: CASSLPDGSNYGYTF
cdr3_nt: TGTGCCAGCAGCTTGCCGGACGGTTCCAACTATGGCTACACCTTC

j_call: TRBJ1-1
d_call: .
v_call: TRBV6-5
clone_size: once
cdr3_aa: CASSPGARAEAFF
cdr3_nt: TGTGCCAGCTCTCCGGGGGCTAGGGCTGAAGCTTTCTTT

j_call: TRBJ1-1
d_call: TRBD1
v_call: TRBV4-2
clone_size: .
cdr3_aa: CASSQRAGGTFF
cdr3_nt: TGTGCCAGCAGCCAAAGGGCAGGGGGAACTTTCTTT

j_call: TRBJ2-5
d_call: TRBD2
v_call: TRBV5-1
clone_size: .
cdr3_aa: CASSLAAGEETQYF
cdr3_nt: TGCGCCAGCAGCTTGGCGGCGGGAGAGGAGACCCAGTACTTC

j_call: TRBJ1-1
d_call: .
v_call: TRBV6-2/TRBV6-3
clone_size: .
cdr3_aa: CASSYSRGGTEAFF
cdr3_nt: TGTGCCAGCAGTTACTCGAGGGGGGGCACTGAAGCTTTCTTT

j_call: TRBJ1-5
d_call: .
v_call: TRBV6-4
clone_size: once
cdr3_aa: CASSGRNQPQHF
cdr3_nt: TGTGCCAGCAGTGGTAGAAATCAGCCCCAGCATTTT

j_call: TRBJ1-2
d_call: TRBD1
v_call: TRBV2
clone_size: .
cdr3_aa: CASSGSVLWDRGQDGYTF
cdr3_nt: TGTGCCAGCAGTGGTTCCGTACTTTGGGACAGGGGGCAGGATGGCTACACCTTC

j_call: TRBJ1-1
d_call: .
v_call: TRBV11-3
clone_size: once
cdr3_aa: CASSLDGARPNTEAFF
cdr3_nt: TGTGCCAGCAGCTTAGACGGAGCTCGCCCCAACACTGAAGCTTTCTTT

j_call: TRBJ1-3
d_call: .
v_call: TRBV10-3
clone_size: .
cdr3_aa: CAITENPSSGNTIYF
cdr3_nt: TGTGCCATCACGGAGAACCCGAGCTCTGGAAACACCATATATTTT

j_call: TRBJ2-7
d_call: .
v_call: TRBV5-1
clone_size: once
cdr3_aa: CASSLGRPPGPSYEQYF
cdr3_nt: TGCGCCAGCAGCTTAGGCAGGCCACCGGGGCCGTCCTACGAGCAGTACTTC

j_call: TRBJ2-1
d_call: .
v_call: TRBV7-7
clone_size: .
cdr3_aa: CASSPGDNEQFF
cdr3_nt: TGTGCCAGCAGCCCCGGAGACAATGAGCAGTTCTTC

j_call: TRBJ1-4
d_call: TRBD1
v_call: TRBV6-5
clone_size: .
cdr3_aa: CASEGTGEKLFF
cdr3_nt: TGTGCCAGCGAGGGGACAGGCGAAAAACTGTTTTTT

j_call: TRBJ1-4
d_call: .
v_call: TRBV18
clone_size: .
cdr3_aa: CASSPFTGPNEKLFF
cdr3_nt: TGTGCCAGCTCACCCTTTACAGGGCCGAATGAAAAACTGTTTTTT